This T cell receptor (beta chain) was sequenced for a study of blood T cell repertoires in COVID-19. Whole-study context: T cells, B-cell-depleted T cells, or PBMCs provided the cDNA or gDNA that served as material.

The protocol was immunoSEQ multiplex PCR, while the TCRdb copy is restricted to in-frame clones and leaves out a portion. The sample includes about 150,000 clones, around four fifths of them seen just once. Trimming at V came to 9 bases and at J to 0 bases, leaving 9 bases not matched to a gene. The V gene's germline CDR1 is LNHDA and CDR2 SQIVND (reference sequence). CDR3 length: 15 residues. J is TRBJ1-2 and V is TRBV19, with TRBD1 matching 8 bases. This TCR derives from a man between 65 and 85 years old with acute or convalescent COVID-19. Source material: peripheral blood. CDR3 bases: TGTGCCAGCAGACAAGGACAGGGCGCTAACTATGGCTACACCTTC. Protein product: CASRQGQGANYGYTF. The full variable domain, rest sourced from reference TRBV19 and TRBJ1-2, is DGGITQSPKYLFRKEGQNVTLSCEQNLNHDAMYWYRQDPGQGLRLIYYSQIVNDFQKGDIAEGYSVSREKKESFPLTVTSAQKNPTAFYLCASRQGQGANYGYTFGSGTRLTVV.